Included here is one T cell receptor (beta chain) sequence, with context. The entry originates in a study of T cell responses to AZD1222 COVID-19 vaccine. On the study more broadly: Investigators merged groups given second doses at roughly 4 or roughly 12 weeks.

The data were produced by immunoSEQ multiplex PCR, yet TCRdb's version contains in-frame clones alone and is incomplete. The sample has some 120,000 clones, more than 85% seen once. This clonotype was obtained from an adult in good health. The input for sequencing was peripheral blood, taken on day 0 of AZD1222 vaccination.

CDR3 coding DNA: TGCGCCAGCAGCCAAGCAAGGACTAGCAGGACCTACGAGCAGTACTTC. Translation gives CASSQARTSRTYEQYF. The chain couples TRBV4-1 to TRBJ2-7, with TRBD2 identical over 8 bases. CDR1 is MGHRA and CDR2 is YSYEKL in the germline V gene. The ends lost 1 base at V and 2 bases at J; junction bases unmatched: 7. This CDR3 spans 16 amino acids.